This T cell receptor (beta chain) stems from a study of blood T cell repertoires in COVID-19 (dated by TCRdb to 2019 to 2021). Concerning the study at large: The collaborator samples originated in the United States, Italy and Spain and spanned the acute and convalescent phases of COVID-19. The samples were drawn from two sources: the first 160 participants of the ongoing ImmuneRACE study, and 1,000 to 1,500 subjects contributed by 6 global collaborators. The material from the prospective study consisted of cDNA or gDNA derived from T cells, B-cell-depleted T cells, or PBMCs. Where available, HLA class I and class II types were taken from metadata supplied by the sample provider and were not determined by assay-based typing. Subjects who had been exposed to COVID-19, were actively infected with it, or had recovered from it provided the deeply sampled blood TCRbeta repertoires that made up the dataset. The repertoires were made available in a free public database intended to serve as a resource for research on the immune response to SARS-CoV-2. Nearly every sample came with metadata listing a de-identified subject ID, COVID-19 status, age in years and sex.

TCRbeta CDR3 regions were amplified from genomic DNA by means of the immunoSEQ Assay, a bias-controlled multiplex PCR. Per the source publication's procedure: Within the assay, amplification of reference gene primers was used to estimate how many nucleated cells each sample contained. Sequence reads were collapsed and filtered to measure the absolute abundance of every unique TCRbeta CDR3 rearrangement. For each sample, productive Simpson clonality was calculated as the square root of Simpson's diversity index across productive rearrangements. TCRdb obtained this table from immuneACCESS and retained in-frame rearrangements with V and J assigned. These tables miss some clones; where compared with another copy, unresolved V genes account for less than half of the shortfall, and the remainder is unexplained. V, J and clone size derive from that table, while D and trimming were established from the DNA sequence. Recorded for this sample are roughly 200,000 clones; 88% of them occurred a single time. The ten largest make up approximately 1.6% of the sample.

Points on this clone: Its antigen remains undetermined. No qualities accompany the bases; no much larger clone lies one base away.

Collaborating institutions collected whole blood in K2EDTA tubes following their own protocols. For TCRbeta analysis, collaborator samples were shipped as frozen whole blood, as isolated PBMCs, or as DNA extracted from either sample type. Overall results and qualifications from the work: The quantity of clinical and demographic metadata differed by source and by participant and was supplied without curation.

This sequence originates from a man aged 65 to 85 with acute or convalescent COVID-19. Sequencing was carried out using peripheral blood.

The nucleotides are TGTGCCAGTAGCCCTGGACAGGGCGCCTACGAGCAGTACTTC. The encoded protein is CASSPGQGAYEQYF. The V gene is TRBV19 and the J gene is TRBJ2-7; 8 junctional bases match TRBD1. Counted from cysteine to phenylalanine, this CDR3 has 14 amino acids. Only CDR3 DNA is held: 42 bases, read in frame from base 1. Germline trimming amounts to 6 bases on V and 2 bases on J, with 6 as the count of junction bases outside the gene matches. The germline V gene (reference sequence) specifies LNHDA as CDR1 and SQIVND as CDR2.